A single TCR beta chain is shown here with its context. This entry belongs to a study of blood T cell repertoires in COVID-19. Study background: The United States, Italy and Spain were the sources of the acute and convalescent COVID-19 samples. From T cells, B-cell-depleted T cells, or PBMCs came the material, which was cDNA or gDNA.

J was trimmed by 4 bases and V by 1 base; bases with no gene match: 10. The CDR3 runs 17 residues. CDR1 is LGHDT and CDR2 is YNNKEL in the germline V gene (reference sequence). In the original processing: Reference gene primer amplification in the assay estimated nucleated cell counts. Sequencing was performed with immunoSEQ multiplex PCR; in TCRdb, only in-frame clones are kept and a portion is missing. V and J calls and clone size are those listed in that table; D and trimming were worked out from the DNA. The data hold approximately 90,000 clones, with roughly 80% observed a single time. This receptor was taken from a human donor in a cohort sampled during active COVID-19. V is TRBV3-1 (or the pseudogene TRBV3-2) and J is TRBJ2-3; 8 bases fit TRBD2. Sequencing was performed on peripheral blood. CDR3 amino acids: CASSQVVLAGIADTQYF. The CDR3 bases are TGTGCCAGCAGCCAAGTTGTTCTAGCGGGTATTGCAGATACGCAGTATTTT.